These T cell receptor beta chains were read from a single sample in a study of brain metastases from non-small cell lung cancer. Profiled with immunoSEQ multiplex PCR; TCRdb holds only in-frame clones, not every one. The sample comprises 1,700 or so clones, roughly 79% of which are singletons, and roughly 9% rests with the top ten. Input material: tissue from a brain metastasis. The receptors derive from a donor over 35 with non-small cell lung cancer. The CDR3 runs from the conserved cysteine through the conserved F or W. Fields, in order: CDR3 length, V gene, J gene, clone size, CDR3 protein. Size is omitted from some rows. Given values are once, few, many or a class for expanded clones.

len: 15
v_gene: TRBV19
j_gene: TRBJ1-1
abundance: .
CDR3aa: CASSTLDRGKSEAFF

len: 14
v_gene: TRBV7-6
j_gene: TRBJ2-7
abundance: .
CDR3aa: CASSLDRGAYEQYF

len: 15
v_gene: TRBV18
j_gene: TRBJ1-1
abundance: .
CDR3aa: CASSPRRQGENEAFF

len: 15
v_gene: TRBV24-1
j_gene: TRBJ2-3
abundance: .
CDR3aa: CATSDLTAPLDTQYF

len: 16
v_gene: TRBV7-9
j_gene: TRBJ1-3
abundance: .
CDR3aa: CASSPEDTYSGNTIYF

len: 14
v_gene: TRBV15
j_gene: TRBJ1-2
abundance: .
CDR3aa: CATRPQGSNYGYTF

len: 14
v_gene: TRBV10-3
j_gene: TRBJ1-1
abundance: few
CDR3aa: CAITEDRGRTEAFF

len: 16
v_gene: TRBV6-5
j_gene: TRBJ1-6
abundance: .
CDR3aa: CASSYLQGQGNSPLHF

len: 15
v_gene: TRBV5-1
j_gene: TRBJ2-3
abundance: .
CDR3aa: CASSLGWGFTDTQYF

len: 16
v_gene: TRBV27
j_gene: TRBJ1-6
abundance: few
CDR3aa: CASSKTGSSYNSPLHF

len: 14
v_gene: TRBV19
j_gene: TRBJ2-2
abundance: .
CDR3aa: CASTLSGNTGELFF

len: 14
v_gene: TRBV5-6
j_gene: TRBJ2-1
abundance: .
CDR3aa: CASSFWTGSVEQFF

len: 15
v_gene: TRBV27
j_gene: TRBJ1-2
abundance: .
CDR3aa: CASSPTGVPNYGYTF

len: 15
v_gene: TRBV6-5
j_gene: TRBJ2-5
abundance: .
CDR3aa: CASSYRGSQQETQYF

len: 16
v_gene: TRBV12-5
j_gene: TRBJ2-1
abundance: once
CDR3aa: CASGPGSGGADNEQFF

len: 13
v_gene: TRBV10-3
j_gene: TRBJ1-1
abundance: .
CDR3aa: CAIKVGRNTEAFF

len: 14
v_gene: TRBV19
j_gene: TRBJ1-6
abundance: .
CDR3aa: CASSSWEHNSPLHF

len: 13
v_gene: TRBV7-9
j_gene: TRBJ1-2
abundance: .
CDR3aa: CASSLGGAYGYTF

len: 14
v_gene: TRBV2
j_gene: TRBJ2-2
abundance: .
CDR3aa: CASSRTGGGGELFF

len: 15
v_gene: TRBV14
j_gene: TRBJ1-6
abundance: .
CDR3aa: CASSQGQGWNSPLHF